These 29 T cell receptor beta chains were all obtained from the same sample, sequenced in a study of T cells after yellow fever vaccination. TCRdb fed the 5' RACE reads into MiXCR, producing one record per CDR3 protein. Counted here are 100,000 to 150,000 distinct CDR3 sequences, 7.5% to 10% occurring once; the ten biggest clones make up 40%. The sequencing here drew on CD8+ T cells sorted from PBMCs, taken on the day of the yellow fever booster vaccination. The receptors were sampled from a man aged 18 to 30 who received the YFV17D yellow fever vaccine.

The chain links TRBV6-5 to TRBJ2-1, with a possible D match to TRBD2 (6 bases). Germline CDR1 MNHEY, CDR2 SVGAGI. Trimming cost V 0 bases and J 9 bases, with 6 bases left between them. The CDR3 runs to 12 residues. Written as DNA, the CDR3 is TGTGCCAGCAGTTACTCGGGGGGTGAGCAGTTCTTC. It yields the protein CASSYSGGEQFF.

This clonotype has just a few counts. The chain uses TRBV5-6 and TRBJ2-7; TRBD2 matches 8 bases. CDR1 and CDR2 from the germline V gene are SGHDT and YYEEEE. J lost 0 bases, V lost 4 bases, and 3 bases had no gene match. This CDR3 region has 14 residues. CDR3 region: CASSPGTSSYEQYV. CDR3 bases: TGTGCCAGCAGCCCAGGGACTAGCTCCTACGAGCAGTACGTC.

The chain links TRBV6-2 or TRBV6-3 to TRBJ1-5; D possibly corresponds to TRBD1 (5 bases). The germline gives CDR1 MNHEY, CDR2 SVGEGT. The CDR3 covers 17 residues. Trimming stripped 2 bases from V and 4 bases from J, with 18 bases between. The CDR3 is CASSYSRQTASNQPQHF. The CDR3 coding sequence is TGTGCCAGCAGTTACAGTCGACAGACCGCCTCGAATCAGCCCCAGCATTTT.

The CDR3 DNA reads as TGTGCCAGCATCCGAGGTAGCGGGGGGCCTCAAGAGACCCAGTACTTC. Translated, it gives CASIRGSGGPQETQYF. This chain connects TRBV6-6 to TRBJ2-5, with 10 bases fitting TRBD2. Germline loops: CDR1 MNHNY, CDR2 SVGAGI (reference sequence). The CDR3 sequence is 16 residues long. Germline trimming cut 7 bases from V and 2 bases from J; bases unmatched to any gene: 10.

This clonotype was seen at least ten times. The rearrangement joins TRBV20-1 to TRBJ2-7, with D unresolved. Germline values: CDR1 DFQATT, CDR2 SNEGSKA (reference sequence). V shed 3 bases and J shed 3 bases, with 12 bases lying between them. The length of the CDR3 is 13 residues. CDR3 amino acids: CSASEQSYYEQYF. As DNA, the CDR3 is TGCAGTGCTAGTGAACAATCTTACTACGAGCAGTACTTC.

The chain is built from TRBV12-3 or TRBV12-4 and TRBJ2-3; TRBD2 is a possible D gene (5 bases). There are 15 residues in the CDR3. V lost 2 bases and J 0 bases, leaving 9 bases between the germline ends. DNA for the CDR3: TGTGCCAGCAGTTTAATCAGCGGTAGCACAGATACGCAGTATTTT. This encodes CASSLISGSTDTQYF.

This clonotype has just a few counts. V and J are TRBV12-3 or TRBV12-4 and TRBJ1-5; the D is unclear. This CDR3 is 12 amino acids long. Trimming cost V 7 bases and J 3 bases, with 7 bases left between them. CDR3 coding DNA: TGTGCCAGCACCTCGTTCAATCAGCCCCAGCATTTT. Translating gives CASTSFNQPQHF.

This clonotype was found a few times. J is TRBJ1-4 and V is TRBV5-1; no firm D call. The CDR3 spans 14 residues. V was pared by 4 bases and J by 2 bases, with 9 bases between. Per germline, CDR1 SGHRS and CDR2 YFSETQ. The CDR3: CASSPRWTNEKLFF. DNA for the CDR3: TGCGCCAGCAGCCCCCGATGGACTAATGAAAAACTGTTTTTT.

V usage is TRBV2 and J usage is TRBJ2-5; 7 bases line up with TRBD1. Germline V gene data show CDR1 as SNHLY and CDR2 as FYNNEI. J lost 2 bases, V lost 6 bases, and 6 bases had no gene match. CDR3 length equals 14 residues. The CDR3 protein is CASSGTAIQETQYF. CDR3 bases: TGTGCCAGCAGCGGGACAGCTATACAAGAGACCCAGTACTTC.

The chain combines TRBV11-2 with TRBJ2-1; tentatively, D is TRBD2 (6 bases). The CDR3 sequence is 16 residues long. The V and J ends lost 5 bases and 3 bases respectively, with 17 bases between them. From germline, CDR1 is SGHAT and CDR2 FQNNGV. The CDR3 DNA sequence: TGTGCCAGCAGCCCGACCCTCGGGGGTGGCTACAATGAGCAGTTCTTC. Protein: CASSPTLGGGYNEQFF.

V usage is TRBV7-9 and J usage is TRBJ2-5; 9 nucleotides align to TRBD2. The CDR3 consists of 15 residues. The ends lost 2 bases at V and 4 bases at J; junction bases unmatched: 5. The V gene's germline CDR1 is SEHNR and CDR2 FQNEAQ (reference sequence). Here the CDR3 reads CASSLRAGGGETQYF. The CDR3 DNA reads as TGTGCCAGCAGCTTACGAGCGGGGGGAGGAGAGACCCAGTACTTC.

V and J are TRBV7-9 and TRBJ2-2; the match to TRBD1 covers 8 bases. CDR3 size: 13 residues. Germline V lookup: CDR1 SEHNR, CDR2 FQNEAQ (reference sequence). V lost 5 bases to trimming and J lost 6 bases; unmatched junction nucleotides: 2. The CDR3 region is CASSQGAAGELFF. The CDR3 nucleotides are TGTGCCAGCAGCCAGGGGGCGGCCGGGGAGCTGTTTTTT. Full variable domain (missing parts from reference TRBV7-9 and TRBJ2-2): DTGVSQNPRHKITKRGQNVTFRCDPISEHNRLYWYRQTLGQGPEFLTYFQNEAQLEKSRLLSDRFSAERPKGSFSTLEIQRTEQGDSAMYLCASSQGAAGELFFGEGSRLTVL.

This clonotype is medium-sized. The chain links TRBV20-1 to TRBJ2-7, with 10 positions matching TRBD2. CDR1 and CDR2 from the germline V gene are DFQATT and SNEGSKA (reference sequence). This CDR3 is 16 amino acids long. The V segment lost 0 bases and the J segment 1 base; nucleotides outside the gene matches: 6. The CDR3 DNA reads as TGCAGTGCTAGAGATGTACTAGCGGGGATGTCCTACGAGCAGTACTTC. Residues: CSARDVLAGMSYEQYF.

This clonotype was recorded at least ten times. The chain links TRBV4-2 to TRBJ2-4, with no clear D. Germline V CDR1 and CDR2: LGHNA, YNFKEQ. The CDR3 consists of 14 residues. Trimming left V 1 base short and J 1 base short, with 5 bases between. Here the CDR3 reads CASSQGGAKNIQYF. In DNA form, the CDR3 reads TGTGCCAGCAGCCAAGGGGGTGCCAAAAACATTCAGTACTTC.

This chain joins TRBV7-8 and TRBJ2-3; D is undetermined. Trimming cost V 2 bases and J 0 bases, with 6 bases left between them. In germline, CDR1 is SGHVS, CDR2 FQNEAQ. This CDR3 contains 14 residues. CDR3 DNA sequence: TGTGCCAGCAGCTTAATCCCTAGCACAGATACGCAGTATTTT. Translation: CASSLIPSTDTQYF.

This clonotype was seen a handful of times. This chain uses TRBV6-2 or TRBV6-3 with TRBJ1-6; the D gene is possibly TRBD1 (6 bases). The germline V gene encodes CDR1 MNHEY and CDR2 SVGEGT. The V end was cut by 2 bases, the J end by 15 bases, with 8 bases between. This CDR3 is built from 11 residues. The CDR3 bases are TGTGCCAGCAGTTACGGACAGTACCTCCACTTT. This translates into CASSYGQYLHF.

J is TRBJ1-2 and V is TRBV6-2 or TRBV6-3, with D possibly matching TRBD1 (6 bases). Germline V gives CDR1 MNHEY, CDR2 SVGEGT. CDR3 length: 15 residues. V dropped 2 bases and J dropped 2 bases, with 12 bases sitting between them. The CDR3 region is CASSYPPGENYGYTF. CDR3 in DNA: TGTGCCAGCAGTTACCCCCCAGGGGAGAACTATGGCTACACCTTC.

This chain links TRBV12-3 or TRBV12-4 with TRBJ2-7; D ambiguous. This CDR3 is built from 14 residues. V dropped 3 bases and J dropped 5 bases, with 14 bases sitting between them. CDR3 sequence: CASSLAAPQHEQYF. The CDR3 DNA sequence: TGTGCCAGCAGTTTGGCCGCACCCCAGCACGAGCAGTACTTC.

The chain has TRBV20-1 and TRBJ2-5; D perhaps matches TRBD1 (5 bases). The CDR3 totals 14 residues. Trimming stripped 5 bases from V and 7 bases from J, with 20 bases between. The germline V gene has CDR1 DFQATT and CDR2 SNEGSKA (reference sequence). In nucleotides, the CDR3 is TGCAGTGCTTACGGCACCACAGGAACGGGGACCCAGTACTTC. Translating gives CSAYGTTGTGTQYF.

In this sample, this clonotype turned up many times. The germline gene is not matched at one end of the junction; a read error may be the cause. The V and J genes are TRBV4-2 and TRBJ2-3, with D unclear. The length of the CDR3 is 16 residues. CDR1 is LGHNA and CDR2 is YNFKEQ in the germline V gene. The CDR3 loop reads CASSQVFGSSTDTQYF. The CDR3 DNA follows: TGCGCCAGCAGCCAAGTTTTTGGCAGTAGCACAGATACGCAGTATTTT.

This clonotype has just a few counts. The chain combines TRBV7-9 with TRBJ2-3; 8 positions agree with TRBD2. V shed 4 bases and J 0 bases; nucleotides not matched to a gene: 6. Germline V gives CDR1 SEHNR, CDR2 FQNEAQ (reference sequence). The CDR3 has 16 residues. The CDR3 DNA sequence: TGTGCCAGCAGCTCCTTCCCTAGCGGGAGCACAGATACGCAGTATTTT. As protein: CASSSFPSGSTDTQYF.

This clonotype was seen more than once but under ten times. V and J are TRBV4-1 and TRBJ2-7; D could derive from TRBD1 or TRBD2 (5 bases each). This CDR3 has 15 amino acids. Germline assignment: CDR1 MGHRA and CDR2 YSYEKL. V lost 3 bases and J lost 0, with 12 bases in between. The CDR3 protein is CASSQKGPVSYEQYF. The CDR3 region has the DNA TGCGCCAGCAGCCAGAAGGGACCGGTCTCCTACGAGCAGTACTTC.

The chain carries TRBV7-2 and TRBJ2-3; 12 bases line up with TRBD2. CDR3 length: 16 amino acids. Germline lookup yields CDR1 SGHTA and CDR2 FQGNSA. Trimming removed 5 bases from V and 5 bases from J; junction bases left unmatched: 8. The DNA of the CDR3 is TGTGCCAGCAGCCCTCTAGCGGGGGGGCCCGGAGATACGCAGTATTTT. Its protein is CASSPLAGGPGDTQYF.

The chain couples TRBV7-2 to TRBJ2-5; D is ambiguous. This CDR3 region has 14 residues. Germline CDR1 reads SGHTA; CDR2 reads FQGNSA. The V and J ends lost 1 base and 4 bases respectively, with 10 bases between them. CDR3 in amino acids: CASSLGSLVETQYF. The CDR3 nucleotides are TGTGCCAGCAGCTTAGGTAGCCTCGTAGAGACCCAGTACTTC.

This chain connects TRBV7-9 to TRBJ1-6; D gene unclear. Trimming took 4 bases from V and 7 from J, leaving 14 bases between them. CDR3 length equals 15 residues. Germline CDR1 is SEHNR and CDR2 is FQNEAQ (reference sequence). Here the CDR3 reads CASSSHPGENSPLHF. CDR3 nucleotide sequence: TGTGCCAGCAGCTCCCACCCTGGGGAGAATTCACCCCTCCACTTT.

This clonotype was recorded a few times. The CDR3 region has the DNA TGTGCCAGCAGCCTTTTCGGGGGGCAGCCCCAGCATTTT. It codes for CASSLFGGQPQHF. The V and J genes are TRBV5-5 and TRBJ1-5; possible D gene TRBD1, 5 bases. This CDR3 is 13 amino acids long. Per germline, CDR1 SGHKS and CDR2 YYEKEE (reference sequence). Trimming pared 4 bases from V and 7 bases from J, leaving 12 bases between.

This clonotype was detected only a few times. The chain has TRBV12-3 or TRBV12-4 and TRBJ2-7; the D call may be TRBD1 or TRBD2 (5 bases each). The CDR3 covers 16 residues. V lost 1 base, J lost 5 bases, and 18 bases lay in between. The CDR3 loop reads CASSLGGPGTANEQYV. The CDR3 nucleotides read TGTGCCAGCAGTTTAGGGGGTCCCGGGACCGCCAACGAGCAGTACGTC.

There are a few counts of this clonotype. The chain employs TRBV12-3 or TRBV12-4 and TRBJ1-5; no definite D call. The CDR3 contains 13 residues. V shed 5 bases and J shed 4 bases, with 9 bases lying between them. The CDR3 is CASSRQVNQPQHF. CDR3 in DNA: TGTGCCAGCAGTAGGCAGGTAAATCAGCCCCAGCATTTT.

In its sample, this clonotype was seen a few times. The rearrangement joins TRBV7-3 to TRBJ1-2; D not certain. CDR3 length: 12 amino acids. Trimming pared 4 bases from V and 10 bases from J, leaving 13 bases between. Germline lookup yields CDR1 SGHTA and CDR2 FQGTGA. The CDR3, as DNA: TGTGCCAGCAGCTCGGTGGGAGGCGACTACACCTTC. Residues: CASSSVGGDYTF.